The 20 T cell receptor beta chains listed next were all sequenced from one sample in a study of molecular identifiers for immune sequencing clone quantification. TCRdb reprocessed the PCR reads via MiXCR and lists one record per CDR3 protein. The sample holds 75,000 to 100,000 distinct CDR3 sequences, under 20% seen once. Sequenced sample: naive CD8+ T cells from blood, with Jurkat cell RNA spiked in. Stated subset: FACS-sorted CD8+CD4-CCR7+CD45RA+ naive T cells. The receptor set was obtained from a human donor in good health. Some libraries in this study had Jurkat cell RNA spiked in.

This clonotype was counted at least ten times. The chain links TRBV5-4 to TRBJ2-7; 7 nucleotides agree with TRBD2. This CDR3 has 14 amino acids. Trimming took 0 bases from V and 2 from J; bases not matched to a gene: 2. The germline CDR1 and CDR2 sequences are SGHNT and YYREEE (reference sequence). The CDR3 region has the DNA TGTGCCAGCAGCTTGGGACTAGCAACCTACGAGCAGTACTTC. Protein sequence: CASSLGLATYEQYF.

This clonotype was picked up many times. The CDR3 coding sequence is TGTGCCAGCAGCCAAGAACAGGGAAATAGCAATCAGCCCCAGCATTTT. Encoded protein: CASSQEQGNSNQPQHF. V and J are TRBV4-2 and TRBJ1-5; D may be TRBD1 (6 bases). Trimming removed 0 bases at V and 0 bases at J, with 9 bases between. This CDR3 has 16 residues. Per the germline V gene, CDR1 is LGHNA and CDR2 is YNFKEQ.

This clonotype has ten or more counts. The chain joins TRBV9 to TRBJ1-3; D uncertain. The CDR3 is 16 residues long. Trimming took 0 bases from V and 0 from J, leaving 10 bases between them. CDR1 and CDR2 from the germline V gene are SGDLS and YYNGEE. In nucleotides, the CDR3 is TGTGCCAGCAGCGTAGGAGGAGGGTACTCTGGAAACACCATATATTTT. It codes for CASSVGGGYSGNTIYF.

This clonotype was counted many times. The chain is built from TRBV19 and TRBJ2-4; D unclear. Germline CDR1 and CDR2: LNHDA and SQIVND (reference sequence). V lost 4 bases and J lost 0, with 7 bases in between. The CDR3 consists of 14 residues. CDR3 protein: CASSNSVAKNIQYF. The CDR3 DNA sequence: TGTGCCAGTAGTAACAGCGTAGCCAAAAACATTCAGTACTTC.

This clonotype was picked up many times. This chain links TRBV7-9 with TRBJ1-1, with TRBD1 as a possible D gene (6 bases). The CDR3 runs 13 residues. From germline, CDR1 is SEHNR and CDR2 FQNEAQ (reference sequence). Trimming took 6 bases from V and 8 from J, leaving 16 bases between them. In DNA form, the CDR3 reads TGTGCCAGCAGACGGACAGACCATAAAGAAGCTTTCTTT. Translated, it gives CASRRTDHKEAFF.

The table lists this clonotype with many counts. The chain carries TRBV14 and TRBJ2-7; TRBD2 is a possible D gene (6 bases). The germline V gene encodes CDR1 SGHDN and CDR2 FVKESK. V was pared by 1 base and J by 2 bases, with 6 bases between. The CDR3 has 13 residues. This CDR3 is CASSQGGTYEQYF. CDR3 nucleotide sequence: TGTGCCAGCAGCCAAGGCGGGACCTACGAGCAGTACTTC. Full variable domain (remainder filled in from reference TRBV14 and TRBJ2-7): EAGVTQFPSHSVIEKGQTVTLRCDPISGHDNLYWYRRVMGKEIKFLLHFVKESKQDESGMPNNRFLAERTGGTYSTLKVQPAELEDSGVYFCASSQGGTYEQYFGPGTRLTVT.

This clonotype came up many times. The rearrangement links TRBV5-6 to TRBJ2-3, with a possible D match to TRBD1 (6 bases). V gave up 4 bases and J gave up 4 bases, with 22 bases separating them. Germline V gives CDR1 SGHDT, CDR2 YYEEEE. The CDR3 runs to 17 residues. CDR3 region: CASSLFWAGATADTQYF. CDR3 nucleotides: TGTGCCAGCAGCCTCTTTTGGGCAGGGGCTACTGCAGATACGCAGTATTTT.

In this sample, this clonotype turned up many times. The chain couples TRBV4-1 to TRBJ2-5; 8 bases agree with TRBD1. CDR3 length equals 14 residues. The germline V gene has CDR1 MGHRA and CDR2 YSYEKL. Germline trimming cut 0 bases from V and 5 bases from J; bases unmatched to any gene: 2. The CDR3, as DNA: TGCGCCAGCAGCCAAGATGACAGGGGTGAGACCCAGTACTTC. Translated, it gives CASSQDDRGETQYF.

The V gene is TRBV12-3 or TRBV12-4, the J gene TRBJ2-1; either TRBD1 or TRBD2 may fit D (5 bases each). The V end was cut by 5 bases, the J end by 9 bases, with 17 bases between. The CDR3 spans 14 residues. The CDR3 DNA follows: TGTGCCAGCAGTCCGGGACCCGAGGTGGTTGAGCAGTTCTTC. Its protein product is CASSPGPEVVEQFF.

Worth noting for this clonotype: A clone one base away is much larger, so this may be a read error. V usage is TRBV7-9 and J usage is TRBJ1-1, with TRBD1 matching 8 bases. There are 15 residues in the CDR3. Germline V gene sequence: CDR1 SEHNR, CDR2 FQNEAQ (reference sequence). Trimming removed 3 bases from V and 4 bases from J; junction bases left unmatched: 7. CDR3 nucleotides: TGTGCCAGCAGCTTTCCGACAGGGGCGAGCACTGAAGCTTTCTTT. The encoded protein is CASSFPTGASTEAFF.

For this clonotype: A much larger clone lies one base from this, so it may be a read error. The chain combines TRBV10-3 with TRBJ2-1; the D gene is possibly TRBD2 (5 bases). The CDR3 consists of 14 residues. Germline values: CDR1 ENHRY, CDR2 SYGVKD. CDR3 sequence reads: CAIKTSGTYNGQFF. DNA of the CDR3: TGTGCCATCAAGACGAGCGGAACCTACAATGGGCAGTTCTTC.

This clonotype was recorded many times. The chain couples TRBV5-1 to TRBJ2-1; 12 positions match TRBD2. This CDR3 is 16 amino acids long. V lost 0 bases and J lost 8; bases outside the gene matches: 6. Per the germline V gene, CDR1 is SGHRS and CDR2 is YFSETQ. The CDR3 here is CASSLAPSGGADEQFF. In DNA, the CDR3 is TGCGCCAGCAGCTTGGCCCCTAGCGGGGGGGCCGATGAGCAGTTCTTC. Supplemented by reference TRBV5-1 and TRBJ2-1, the full variable domain reads KAGVTQTPRYLIKTRGQQVTLSCSPISGHRSVSWYQQTPGQGLQFLFEYFSETQRNKGNFPGRFSGRQFSNSRSEMNVSTLELGDSALYLCASSLAPSGGADEQFFGPGTRLTVL.

This clonotype was detected ten times or more. The J gene is TRBJ2-7, the V gene TRBV3-1; D gene ambiguous. V lost 3 bases, J lost 1 base, and 10 bases lay in between. This CDR3 has 14 amino acids. The V gene's germline CDR1 is LGHDT and CDR2 YNNKEL (reference sequence). CDR3 DNA sequence: TGTGCCAGCAGCCAGTTCGGAAGGTCCTACGAGCAGTACTTC. It encodes CASSQFGRSYEQYF.

This clonotype was found many times. The chain couples TRBV12-3 or TRBV12-4 to TRBJ2-3; D is undetermined. The CDR3 runs 15 residues. Trimming stripped 6 bases from V and 2 bases from J, with 15 bases between. CDR3 bases: TGTGCCAGCAGACCCCCGGACGGGCCCACAGATACGCAGTATTTT. Its translation is CASRPPDGPTDTQYF.

A word on this clonotype: A much bigger clone sits one base away, suggesting this may be a read error. J is TRBJ2-2 and V is TRBV5-4; D call uncertain. Germline V gene lookup returns CDR1 SGHNT and CDR2 YYREEE (reference sequence). This CDR3 spans 14 amino acids. With 5 bases removed from V and 6 bases from J, the gap between germline ends came to 14 bases. The CDR3: CASRDAQGSGELFF. The CDR3 nucleotides read TGTGCCAGCAGGGACGCACAAGGTTCCGGGGAGCTGTTTTTT.

Ten or more counts support this clonotype. This rearrangement joins TRBV5-1 to TRBJ2-7; no clear D. With 1 base removed from V and 1 base from J, the gap between germline ends came to 12 bases. The CDR3 is 15 residues long. The germline V gene encodes CDR1 SGHRS and CDR2 YFSETQ. CDR3 nucleotides: TGCGCCAGCAGCTTGAAGTATGACGGGTCCTACGAGCAGTACTTC. As protein: CASSLKYDGSYEQYF.

The CDR3 DNA reads as TGTGCCAGCAGCCCGGTTAACTCCTACGAGCAGTACTTC. Translating it yields CASSPVNSYEQYF. The rearrangement uses TRBV13 and TRBJ2-7; D remains unclear. The ends were cut back, 5 bases at V and 0 bases at J, with 8 bases in the middle. Germline lookup yields CDR1 PRHDT and CDR2 FYEKMQ (reference sequence). CDR3 length: 13 amino acids.

In its sample, this clonotype was seen once. Just one base apart from a much larger clone, this may be a read error. The rearrangement joins TRBV5-6 to TRBJ2-7; no reliable D call. Germline V CDR1 and CDR2: SGHDT, YYEEEE. This CDR3 has 13 amino acids. V lost 2 bases to trimming and J lost 6 bases, with 12 bases between them. The CDR3, as DNA: TGTGCCAGCAGCTTTCCCGACCCCTGCGAGCAGTACTTC. It yields the protein CASSFPDPCEQYF.

Many counts were recorded for this clonotype. This chain uses TRBV12-3 or TRBV12-4 with TRBJ2-3, with 9 bases that match TRBD1. The trim removed 4 bases at V and 4 bases at J, leaving 9 bases unmatched. CDR3 length: 16 residues. CDR3 nucleotide sequence: TGTGCCAGCAGTTCAGAGGGGACAGGGAGTGCAGATACGCAGTATTTT. Translating gives CASSSEGTGSADTQYF.

This clonotype was counted at least ten times. In DNA form, the CDR3 reads TGTGCCAGCAGTTTATGGAGGGATGTGAGCACAGATACGCAGTATTTT. Translation gives CASSLWRDVSTDTQYF. V gene TRBV28 combines with J gene TRBJ2-3, with D tentatively TRBD2 (5 bases). The CDR3 spans 16 residues. The germline V gene has CDR1 MDHEN and CDR2 SYDVKM. Trimming took 0 bases from V and 0 from J, leaving 10 bases between them.